Sequencing of this TCR beta chain was carried out in a study of blood T cell repertoires in COVID-19 (dated by TCRdb to the early 2020s). Notes on the research overall: Collaborator samples came from the United States, Italy and Spain and covered acute and convalescent phases of COVID-19. Samples were obtained from the ongoing ImmuneRACE study (first 160 participants) and from about 1,300 subjects provided by 6 global collaborators. Where HLA class I and class II types were available, the types were taken from metadata supplied by the sample provider, not from assay-based typing. The prospective study material was composed of cDNA or gDNA derived from T cells, B-cell-depleted T cells, or PBMCs. Nearly every sample came with metadata listing a de-identified subject ID, COVID-19 status, age in years and sex. A freely available public database, intended as a resource for researchers studying the immune response to SARS-CoV-2, is where the repertoires were released. Deeply sampled blood TCRbeta repertoires from subjects exposed to, actively infected with, or recovered from COVID-19 were included in the dataset.

Broader findings and caveats from the paper: The amount of clinical and demographic metadata varied by source and participant and was provided uncurated.

This clone was seen a few times. Its binding antigen is unknown. Base quality data are lacking; no much larger clone is found one base away. Each collaborating institution followed its own protocols to collect whole blood in K2EDTA tubes. For TCRbeta analysis, collaborators shipped samples in one of three forms: frozen whole blood, isolated PBMCs, or DNA extracted from either of those sample types. TCRbeta CDR3 regions were amplified from genomic DNA by means of the immunoSEQ Assay, a bias-controlled multiplex PCR. Regarding the original processing steps: The number of nucleated cells in each sample was estimated by amplification of reference gene primers within the assay. To quantify the absolute abundance of each unique TCRbeta CDR3 rearrangement, sequence reads were collapsed and filtered. For each sample, productive Simpson clonality was calculated by taking the square root of Simpson's diversity index across productive rearrangements. TCRdb limited this immuneACCESS table to in-frame rearrangements with V and J called. A share of clones is missing; checked studies link under half to unresolved V genes, and the rest is unexplained. That table is the source of V, J and clone size, and D and trimming were worked out from the DNA. The sample profile shows more than 200,000 clones; roughly four fifths of them were found once. In total, the top ten clones hold about 2.3% of the sample.

From the cysteine up to the phenylalanine, the CDR3 has a length of 16 residues. CDR3 DNA is the only sequence kept; it has 48 bases, read in frame from the first base. Relative to germline, V is missing 4 bases and J is missing 2 bases, with 11 bases of the junction outside any gene match. The germline V gene encodes CDR1 SGDLS and CDR2 YYNGEE. The chain is encoded by TRBV9 joined to TRBJ2-5; the central 7 bases match TRBD2. Sequencing was carried out using peripheral blood. The receptor's source is a woman aged 35 to 49 with active or convalescent COVID-19. The DNA is TGTGCCAGCAGCCTTGCCGGGAGCGGGATGCAAGAGACCCAGTACTTC. Translated, it gives CASSLAGSGMQETQYF. Reference TRBV9 and TRBJ2-5 proteins supply the regions before and after the CDR3; the full variable domain is: DSGVTQTPKHLITATGQRVTLRCSPRSGDLSVYWYQQSLDQGLQFLIQYYNGEERAKGNILERFSAQQFPDLHSELNLSSLELGDSALYFCASSLAGSGMQETQYFGPGTRLLVL.